What follows describes a single T cell receptor beta chain. V was pared by 9 bases and J by 4 bases, with 15 bases between. The CDR3 spans 14 residues. The germline V gene has CDR1 MNHEY and CDR2 SMNVEV (reference sequence). The data derive from a study of control samples from healthy donors and cancer patients. Produced via immunoSEQ multiplex PCR; TCRdb's table is partial and in-frame only. The sample consists of more than 90,000 clones, around 88% of them appearing once. The sample consisted of blood. The receptor's source is a man aged 25 to 40 in good health. The chain joins TRBV27 to TRBJ2-2; D assignment may be TRBD1 or TRBD2 (5 bases each). The CDR3 DNA reads TGTGCCAGTTCGCTCGGGGCGAGCACCGGGGAGCTGTTTTTT. It codes for CASSLGASTGELFF.